One and the same sample provided the 12 T cell receptor beta chains below, sequenced in a study of CXCR3-negative and CXCR3-positive naive CD8 T cells. Whole-study findings and limits: The TRB CDR3s that CXCR3-positive naive cells carried were more hydrophobic than those of CXCR3-negative naive cells.

The libraries of TRB cDNA were prepared using 5' RACE with UMI labels. TCRdb reprocessed the 5' RACE reads, with one entry per CDR3 protein and no DNA. Reported are some 150,000 distinct CDR3 sequences; the ten largest clones contain roughly 0.28%. Their antigens remain unidentified. The sequencing input was naive CXCR3+ CD8+ T cells from blood. As to subset: CD45RO-CCR7+CD27+CD95- naive CD8+ T cells expressing CXCR3 (TNR3+). The receptors come from a human donor in good health. Some clones in this sample may be carry-over from other donors' samples.

The J gene is TRBJ1-2, the V gene TRBV10-2; TCRdb gives TRBD1 as the D gene, but with no DNA this cannot be confirmed. Germline V gene lookup returns CDR1 WSHSY and CDR2 SAAADI. CDR3 length: 14 residues. The CDR3 loop is CASSETYGGGGYTF.

The rearrangement uses TRBV13 and TRBJ1-6. The germline V gene encodes CDR1 PRHDT and CDR2 FYEKMQ (reference sequence). The CDR3 runs 14 residues. CDR3 loop: CASRSTRYNSPLHF.

The rearrangement links TRBV5-1 to TRBJ2-7; TCRdb picks TRBD1, but there is no DNA to check that call. The germline V gene encodes CDR1 SGHRS and CDR2 YFSETQ. The CDR3 runs 15 residues. Here the CDR3 reads CASSAVLPPRDEQYF.

The chain uses TRBV2 and TRBJ2-1; there is no DNA to check the TCRdb D call of TRBD2. Germline CDR1 and CDR2: SNHLY and FYNNEI. The CDR3 runs to 18 residues. CDR3 region: CASSDDPEREGLYNEQFF.

This chain connects TRBV29-1 to TRBJ2-3; checking the TCRdb D call of TRBD1 is not possible without DNA. From germline, CDR1 is SQVTM and CDR2 ANQGSEA. The CDR3 runs to 15 residues. The CDR3 protein is CSVDGRDRGPDTQYF.

This chain links TRBV11-2 with TRBJ1-2. The germline gives CDR1 SGHAT, CDR2 FQNNGV. The CDR3 has 12 residues. The CDR3 reads CASSSLESGYTF.

V gene TRBV4-3 combines with J gene TRBJ1-2. The CDR3 length is 16 residues. Germline loops: CDR1 LGHNA, CDR2 YSLEER. CDR3: CASSPHLADTNYGYTF.

The chain carries TRBV7-9 and TRBJ1-1; the TCRdb D gene call, TRBD1, has no DNA to confirm it. The CDR3 is 14 residues long. CDR1 is SEHNR, CDR2 FQNEAQ, per germline (reference sequence). This CDR3 is CASTPTGANTEAFF.

The chain links TRBV19 to TRBJ2-5; TCRdb's D call of TRBD2 is untestable without DNA. Germline CDR1 LNHDA, CDR2 SQIVND (reference sequence). This CDR3 region has 15 residues. The chain's CDR3 is CASSIEAGLGETQYF. The complete variable domain, with remaining parts taken from reference TRBV19 and TRBJ2-5, reads DGGITQSPKYLFRKEGQNVTLSCEQNLNHDAMYWYRQDPGQGLRLIYYSQIVNDFQKGDIAEGYSVSREKKESFPLTVTSAQKNPTAFYLCASSIEAGLGETQYFGPGTRLLVL.

Here the CDR3 reads CASSQLFTQGGELFF. This chain links TRBV4-1 with TRBJ2-2. The CDR3 loop spans 15 amino acids. The germline gives CDR1 MGHRA, CDR2 YSYEKL.

The chain recombines TRBV9 with TRBJ1-3. The CDR3 runs to 15 residues. Per the germline V gene, CDR1 is SGDLS and CDR2 is YYNGEE. The CDR3 here is CASSVGQASGNTIYF.

V usage is TRBV12-3 or TRBV12-4 and J usage is TRBJ1-3; TCRdb's D gene call, TRBD1, goes unchecked for lack of DNA. CDR3 length: 15 residues. CDR3 in amino acids: CASSSDRDEGDTIYF.